This T cell receptor (beta chain) derives from a study of blood T cell repertoires in COVID-19. Study summary: From T cells, B-cell-depleted T cells, or PBMCs came the material, which was cDNA or gDNA.

The V and J ends lost 4 bases and 2 bases, in that order; junction bases with no gene match: 9. The CDR3 sequence is 15 residues long. Germline V gene data show CDR1 as GTSNPN and CDR2 as SVGIG (reference sequence). The method was immunoSEQ multiplex PCR; TCRdb's version includes in-frame clones alone and lacks a portion of them. The profile shows tens of thousands of clones, approximately 80% of them singletons. The specimen sequenced was peripheral blood. The V call is TRBV30, the J call TRBJ2-3, with TRBD1 matching 7 bases. The sequence was obtained from a man older than 75 with acute or convalescent COVID-19. The CDR3 here is CAWNLRQGFTDTQYF. The CDR3 DNA is TGTGCCTGGAACCTGCGACAGGGATTCACAGATACGCAGTATTTT.